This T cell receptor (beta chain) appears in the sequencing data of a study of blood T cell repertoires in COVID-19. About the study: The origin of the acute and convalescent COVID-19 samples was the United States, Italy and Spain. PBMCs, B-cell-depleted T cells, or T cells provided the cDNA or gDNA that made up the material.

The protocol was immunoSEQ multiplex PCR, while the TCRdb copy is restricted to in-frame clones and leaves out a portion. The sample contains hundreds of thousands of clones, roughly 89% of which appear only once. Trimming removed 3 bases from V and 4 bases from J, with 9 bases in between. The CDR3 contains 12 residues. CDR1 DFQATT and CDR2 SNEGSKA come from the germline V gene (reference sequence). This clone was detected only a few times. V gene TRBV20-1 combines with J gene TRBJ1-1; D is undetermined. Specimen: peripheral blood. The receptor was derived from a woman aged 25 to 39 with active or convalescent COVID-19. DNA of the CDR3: TGCAGTGCTAGTGATGCGGTCACTGAAGCTTTCTTT. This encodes CSASDAVTEAFF.